One sample yielded the 6 T cell receptor beta chains listed below, sequenced in a study of shared clonotypes between healthy human individuals. Assay: immunoSEQ multiplex PCR; the TCRdb copy retains only in-frame clones and omits some. There are about 1.5 million clones in the sample; 95% to 97% occur only once, and 1% to 1.5% lies in the top ten. The material sequenced was naive CD4+ T cells sorted from blood. The subset denotes: CD45RA+ positively selected. The receptors originated from a man between 25 and 39 years old in good health.

This clone was counted once. The chain is built from TRBV5-1 and TRBJ2-3; possible D gene TRBD2, 5 bases. V was pared by 4 bases and J by 2 bases, with 14 bases between. Per germline, CDR1 SGHRS and CDR2 YFSETQ. The CDR3 length is 15 residues. CDR3 residues: CASSPSGSDTDTQYF. The CDR3 DNA reads as TGCGCCAGCAGCCCCTCGGGTAGCGACACAGATACGCAGTATTTT.

Written as DNA, the CDR3 is TGTGCCAGCAGCACCCACAACTATGGCTACACCTTC. The encoded protein is CASSTHNYGYTF. V gene TRBV9 combines with J gene TRBJ1-2; no clear D. CDR3 length equals 12 residues. Germline lookup yields CDR1 SGDLS and CDR2 YYNGEE. Trimming shortened V by 4 bases and J by 2 bases, and 6 bases separated the two germline ends.

V and J are TRBV7-2 and TRBJ2-1, with TRBD2 matching 7 bases. Germline CDR1 and CDR2: SGHTA and FQGNSA. Unmatched junction bases numbered 9, after V lost 1 base and J lost 9 bases. The CDR3 length is 15 residues. The CDR3 DNA sequence: TGTGCCAGCAGCTTAGTATTAGCGGGCAAGGGTGAGCAGTTCTTC. Its translation: CASSLVLAGKGEQFF.

V usage is TRBV7-9 and J usage is TRBJ2-7; D uncertain. The CDR3 spans 14 residues. Germline lookup yields CDR1 SEHNR and CDR2 FQNEAQ (reference sequence). The V end was cut by 1 base, the J end by 3 bases, with 10 bases between. The CDR3 loop is CASSLVADHYEQYF. In DNA form, the CDR3 reads TGTGCCAGCAGCTTAGTGGCCGACCACTACGAGCAGTACTTC.

The chain uses TRBV2 and TRBJ1-4, with D perhaps TRBD1 (5 bases). Germline assignment: CDR1 SNHLY and CDR2 FYNNEI. V was pared by 5 bases and J by 4 bases, with 8 bases between. The CDR3 runs 13 residues. The CDR3 coding sequence is TGTGCCAGCAGTCCTGGGGGTAATGAAAAACTGTTTTTT. Amino acid sequence: CASSPGGNEKLFF.

This chain uses TRBV2 with TRBJ1-1, with TRBD1 as a possible D gene (5 bases). Germline V gene data show CDR1 as SNHLY and CDR2 as FYNNEI. CDR3 length: 13 amino acids. V was cut by 8 bases and J by 1 base, with 11 bases left in between. CDR3 amino acids: CASGAGENTEAFF. CDR3 sequence (DNA): TGTGCCAGCGGGGCCGGCGAGAACACTGAAGCTTTCTTT.